The 11 T cell receptor beta chains below were found in one sample sequenced in a study of cytomegalovirus exposure and HLA in healthy donors. PCR involved 60 Vbeta and 13 Jbeta primers. Clones were sequenced by immunoSEQ multiplex PCR, and TCRdb holds only the in-frame ones, with some missing. There are some 110,000 clones in the sample; about 70% occur only once, and around 5% lies in the top ten. The specimen was PBMCs. These receptor sequences come from a man aged 30 to 45 in good health and CMV-seropositive.

The V and J genes are TRBV7-2 and TRBJ2-6; D gene unclear. Germline V gene lookup returns CDR1 SGHTA and CDR2 FQGNSA. The CDR3 is made up of 14 amino acids. V was cut by 4 bases and J by 5 bases, with 9 bases left in between. The CDR3 loop reads CASSSSVRANVLTF. DNA for the CDR3: TGTGCCAGCAGCTCCTCAGTACGGGCCAACGTCCTGACTTTC.

The rearrangement joins TRBV7-9 to TRBJ1-1; the D is unclear. V was clipped by 5 bases and J by 6 bases, with 16 bases between them. Germline V gives CDR1 SEHNR, CDR2 FQNEAQ (reference sequence). The CDR3 consists of 14 residues. The CDR3 protein is CASSPPGAGAEAFF. The CDR3 region has the DNA TGTGCCAGCAGCCCCCCCGGAGCGGGAGCTGAAGCTTTCTTT.

This clone appeared a few times. The chain uses TRBV6-5 and TRBJ1-2; 7 nucleotides agree with TRBD1. This CDR3 has 14 amino acids. Per the germline V gene, CDR1 is MNHEY and CDR2 is SVGAGI. The ends lost 6 bases at V and 8 bases at J; junction bases unmatched: 12. CDR3 protein: CASSRRQGRSGYTF. The CDR3 DNA sequence: TGTGCCAGCAGCAGACGACAGGGTAGAAGCGGCTACACCTTC.

This rearrangement joins TRBV7-9 to TRBJ2-5, with TRBD2 identical over 10 bases. The J call may be faulty, since TRBJ2-7 better matches the DNA end. CDR1 and CDR2 from the germline V gene are SEHNR and FQNEAQ (reference sequence). The CDR3 sequence is 15 residues long. The CDR3 bases are TGTGCCAGCAGCTTAACAGCGGGGGGGCCTCTCGAGCAGTACTTC. Amino acids: CASSLTAGGPLEQYF.

This chain joins TRBV29-1 and TRBJ1-6; D gene ambiguous. Trimming stripped 6 bases from V and 7 bases from J, with 10 bases between. The CDR3 loop spans 12 amino acids. Germline-derived CDR1 and CDR2 are SQVTM and ANQGSEA. CDR3 protein: CSVRIENSPLHF. CDR3 nucleotides: TGCAGCGTGCGAATCGAGAATTCACCCCTCCACTTT.

The chain has TRBV30 and TRBJ2-2; 8 nucleotides line up with TRBD1. There are 16 residues in the CDR3. Per germline, CDR1 GTSNPN and CDR2 SVGIG (reference sequence). V dropped 1 base and J dropped 1; count of bases not matched to a gene: 5. This CDR3 is CAWSGFGTGNTGELFF. In nucleotides, the CDR3 is TGTGCCTGGAGTGGTTTTGGGACAGGGAACACCGGGGAGCTGTTTTTT.

The chain uses TRBV5-1 and TRBJ1-2, with TRBD1 as a possible D gene (6 bases). The CDR3 is 14 amino acids. Trimming took off 4 bases at V and 7 bases at J, with 17 bases between the two ends. Germline V lookup: CDR1 SGHRS, CDR2 YFSETQ. The CDR3 region has the DNA TGCGCCAGCAGCGTGGGGGGCGATGGGTGTGGCTACACCTTC. This codes for CASSVGGDGCGYTF.

This clone was seen more than once but under ten times. The rearrangement joins TRBV4-3 to TRBJ1-2; TRBD1 aligns across 7 bases. V lost 0 bases, J lost 7 bases, and 8 bases stayed unmatched. Germline CDR1 LGHNA, CDR2 YSLEER. The CDR3 loop spans 15 amino acids. CDR3 sequence reads: CASSQDRDRYAGYTF. The CDR3 nucleotides read TGCGCCAGCAGCCAAGACCGGGACAGATACGCTGGCTACACCTTC.

The chain is built from TRBV7-3 and TRBJ2-1; D is possibly TRBD2 (7 bases). In germline, CDR1 is SGHTA, CDR2 FQGTGA. There are 15 residues in the CDR3. V lost 1 base, J lost 7 bases, and 14 bases lay in between. CDR3 protein: CASSLNPGGGNEQFF. The CDR3 nucleotides are TGTGCCAGCAGCTTAAATCCGGGGGGCGGGAATGAGCAGTTCTTC.

About this clone itself: A read error may be the cause here, since a much bigger clone is one base away. The gene calls are TRBV9 and TRBJ1-1, with TRBD1 matching 7 bases. J gave up 4 bases and V 1 base, and 1 base lay outside the gene matches. Germline CDR1 reads SGDLS; CDR2 reads YYNGEE. There are 13 residues in the CDR3. This CDR3 reads CASSVQGGTEAFF. CDR3 nucleotide sequence: TGTGCCAGCAGCGTACAGGGGGGCACTGAAGCTTTCTTT. Together with reference TRBV9 and TRBJ1-1, the CDR3 gives the full variable domain: DSGVTQTPKHLITATGQRVTLRCSPRSGDLSVYWYQQSLDQGLQFLIQYYNGEERAKGNILERFSAQQFPDLHSELNLSSLELGDSALYFCASSVQGGTEAFFGQGTRLTVV.

Regarding this clone: In the same sample, other DNA sequences code for this CDR3. The chain uses TRBV10-1 and TRBJ2-3; TRBD2 matches at 9 bases. V shed 4 bases, J shed 1 base, and the junction held 0 bases outside the gene matches. This CDR3 is 14 amino acids long. Germline V lookup: CDR1 WNHNN, CDR2 SYGVQD (reference sequence). The CDR3 DNA follows: TGCGCCAGCAGTGGCGGGGGGGGCACAGATACGCAGTATTTT. Encoded protein: CASSGGGGTDTQYF.